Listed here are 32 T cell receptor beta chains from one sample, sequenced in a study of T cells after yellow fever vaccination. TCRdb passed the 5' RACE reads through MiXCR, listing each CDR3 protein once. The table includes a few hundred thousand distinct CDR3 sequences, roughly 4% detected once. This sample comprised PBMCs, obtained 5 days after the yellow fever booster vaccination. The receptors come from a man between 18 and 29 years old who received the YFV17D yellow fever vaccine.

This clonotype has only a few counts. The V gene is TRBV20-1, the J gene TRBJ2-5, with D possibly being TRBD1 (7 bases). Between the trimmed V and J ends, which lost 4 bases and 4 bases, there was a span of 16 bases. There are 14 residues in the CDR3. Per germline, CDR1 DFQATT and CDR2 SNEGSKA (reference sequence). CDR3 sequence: CSANNFRGAETQYF. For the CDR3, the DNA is TGCAGTGCTAACAATTTCAGGGGGGCAGAGACCCAGTACTTC.

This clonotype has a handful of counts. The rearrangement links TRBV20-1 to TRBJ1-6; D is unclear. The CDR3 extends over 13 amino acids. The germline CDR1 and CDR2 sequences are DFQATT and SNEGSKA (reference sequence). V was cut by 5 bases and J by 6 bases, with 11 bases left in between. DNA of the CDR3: TGCAGTGCTCCTTCCCAGACTAATTCACCCCTCCACTTT. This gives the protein CSAPSQTNSPLHF.

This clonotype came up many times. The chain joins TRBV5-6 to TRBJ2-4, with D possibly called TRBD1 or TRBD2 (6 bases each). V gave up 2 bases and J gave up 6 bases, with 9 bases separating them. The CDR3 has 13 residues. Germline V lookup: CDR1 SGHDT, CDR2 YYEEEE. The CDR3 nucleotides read TGTGCCAGCAGCTTTAAGGGGGGAAACATTCAGTACTTC. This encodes CASSFKGGNIQYF. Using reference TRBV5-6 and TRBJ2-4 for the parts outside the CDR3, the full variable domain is DAGVTQSPTHLIKTRGQQVTLRCSPKSGHDTVSWYQQALGQGPQFIFQYYEEEERQRGNFPDRFSGHQFPNYSSELNVNALLLGDSALYLCASSFKGGNIQYFGAGTRLSVL.

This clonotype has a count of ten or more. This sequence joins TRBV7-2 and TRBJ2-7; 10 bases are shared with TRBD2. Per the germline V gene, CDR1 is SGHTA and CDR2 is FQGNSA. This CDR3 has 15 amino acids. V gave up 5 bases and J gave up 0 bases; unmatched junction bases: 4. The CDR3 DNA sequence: TGTGCCAGCAGCGACTGGACTAGCGGCTCCTACGAGCAGTACTTC. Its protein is CASSDWTSGSYEQYF.

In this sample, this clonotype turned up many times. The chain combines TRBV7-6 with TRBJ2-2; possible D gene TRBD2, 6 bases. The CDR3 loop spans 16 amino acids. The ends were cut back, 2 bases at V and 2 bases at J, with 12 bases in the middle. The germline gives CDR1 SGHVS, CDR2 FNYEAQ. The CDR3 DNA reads TGTGCCAGCAGCTTATATAGCGGAGATAACACCGGGGAGCTGTTTTTT. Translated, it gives CASSLYSGDNTGELFF. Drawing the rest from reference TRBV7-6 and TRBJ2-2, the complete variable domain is GAGVSQSPRYKVTKRGQDVALRCDPISGHVSLYWYRQALGQGPEFLTYFNYEAQQDKSGLPNDRFSAERPEGSISTLTIQRTEQRDSAMYRCASSLYSGDNTGELFFGEGSRLTVL.

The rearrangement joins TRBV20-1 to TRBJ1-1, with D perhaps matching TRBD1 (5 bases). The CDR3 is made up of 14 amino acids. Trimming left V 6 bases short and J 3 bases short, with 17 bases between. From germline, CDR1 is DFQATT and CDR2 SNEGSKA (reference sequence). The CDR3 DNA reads TGCAGTGCGCTCAGGGCCCCGAGGGACACTGAAGCTTTCTTT. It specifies CSALRAPRDTEAFF.

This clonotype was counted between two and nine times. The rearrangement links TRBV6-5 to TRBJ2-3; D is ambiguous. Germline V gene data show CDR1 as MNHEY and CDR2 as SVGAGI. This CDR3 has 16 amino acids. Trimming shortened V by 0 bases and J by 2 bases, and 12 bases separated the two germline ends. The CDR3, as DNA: TGTGCCAGCAGTTACTCGAGGCAGTTCCCCACAGATACGCAGTATTTT. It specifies CASSYSRQFPTDTQYF.

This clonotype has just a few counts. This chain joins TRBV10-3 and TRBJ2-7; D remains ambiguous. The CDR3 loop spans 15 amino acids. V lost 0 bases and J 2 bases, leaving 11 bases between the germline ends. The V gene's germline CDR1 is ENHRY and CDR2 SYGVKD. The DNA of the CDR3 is TGTGCCATCAGTGAGTCCCCAGCGAGCCCCTACGAGCAGTACGTC. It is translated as CAISESPASPYEQYV.

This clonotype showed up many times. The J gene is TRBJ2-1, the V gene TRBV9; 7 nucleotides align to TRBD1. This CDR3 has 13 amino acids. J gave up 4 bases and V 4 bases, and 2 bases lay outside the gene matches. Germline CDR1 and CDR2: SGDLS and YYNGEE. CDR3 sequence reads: CASSTGQYNEQFF. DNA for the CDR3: TGTGCCAGCAGCACGGGACAGTACAATGAGCAGTTCTTC. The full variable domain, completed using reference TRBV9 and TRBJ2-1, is DSGVTQTPKHLITATGQRVTLRCSPRSGDLSVYWYQQSLDQGLQFLIQYYNGEERAKGNILERFSAQQFPDLHSELNLSSLELGDSALYFCASSTGQYNEQFFGPGTRLTVL.

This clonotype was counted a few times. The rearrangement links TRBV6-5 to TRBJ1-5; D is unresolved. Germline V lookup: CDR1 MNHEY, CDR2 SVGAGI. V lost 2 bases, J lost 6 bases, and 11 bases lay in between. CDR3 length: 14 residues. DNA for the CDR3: TGTGCCAGCAGTTACGAGCCTTTTGGTCAGCCCCAGCATTTT. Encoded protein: CASSYEPFGQPQHF.

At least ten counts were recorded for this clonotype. The CDR3 spells CSAPGEPNEKLFF. The CDR3, as DNA: TGCAGTGCCCCAGGGGAACCTAATGAAAAACTGTTTTTT. The V gene is TRBV20-1, the J gene TRBJ1-4; D is possibly TRBD1 (6 bases). From germline, CDR1 is DFQATT and CDR2 SNEGSKA (reference sequence). Trimming took 6 bases from V and 3 from J, leaving 11 bases between them. The CDR3 is made up of 13 amino acids.

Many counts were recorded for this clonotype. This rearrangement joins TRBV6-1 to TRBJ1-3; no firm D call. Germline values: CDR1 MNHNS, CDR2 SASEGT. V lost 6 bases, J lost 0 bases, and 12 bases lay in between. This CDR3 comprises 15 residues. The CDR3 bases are TGTGCCAGCAGGCCCTTCCTGTCCTCTGGAAACACCATATATTTT. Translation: CASRPFLSSGNTIYF.

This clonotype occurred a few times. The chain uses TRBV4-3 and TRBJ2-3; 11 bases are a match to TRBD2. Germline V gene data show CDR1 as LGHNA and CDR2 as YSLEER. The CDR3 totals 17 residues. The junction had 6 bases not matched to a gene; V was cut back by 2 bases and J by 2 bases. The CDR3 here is CASSQSLAGGDTDTQYF. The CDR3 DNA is TGCGCCAGCAGCCAATCGCTAGCGGGGGGTGACACAGATACGCAGTATTTT.

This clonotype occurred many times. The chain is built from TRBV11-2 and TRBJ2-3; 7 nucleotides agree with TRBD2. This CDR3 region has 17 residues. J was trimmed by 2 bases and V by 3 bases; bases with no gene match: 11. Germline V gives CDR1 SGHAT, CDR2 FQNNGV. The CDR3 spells CASSLRLARGATDTQYF. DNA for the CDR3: TGTGCCAGCAGCTTGAGACTAGCCCGAGGGGCCACAGATACGCAGTATTTT.

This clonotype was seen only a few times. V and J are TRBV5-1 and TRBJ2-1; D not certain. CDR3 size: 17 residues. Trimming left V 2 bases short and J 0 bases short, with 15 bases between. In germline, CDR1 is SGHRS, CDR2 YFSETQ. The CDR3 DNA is TGCGCCAGCAGCTTACCAAACCTCAGGAGCTCCTACAATGAGCAGTTCTTC. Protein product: CASSLPNLRSSYNEQFF.

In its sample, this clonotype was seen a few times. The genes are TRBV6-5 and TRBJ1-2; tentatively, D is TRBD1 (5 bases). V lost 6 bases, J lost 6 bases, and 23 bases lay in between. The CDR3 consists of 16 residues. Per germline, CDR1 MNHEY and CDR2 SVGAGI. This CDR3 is CASRIRDGPGVDGYTF. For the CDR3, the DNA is TGTGCCAGCAGGATCCGGGACGGCCCAGGAGTGGATGGCTACACCTTC.

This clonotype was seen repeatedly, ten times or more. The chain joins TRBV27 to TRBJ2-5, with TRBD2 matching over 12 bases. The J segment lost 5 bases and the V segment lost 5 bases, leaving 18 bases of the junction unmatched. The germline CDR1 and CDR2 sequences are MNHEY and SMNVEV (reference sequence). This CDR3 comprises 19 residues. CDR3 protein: CASSSALSTSGGSWETQYF. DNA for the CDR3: TGTGCCAGCAGTAGCGCCCTCTCTACTAGCGGGGGGTCCTGGGAGACCCAGTACTTC.

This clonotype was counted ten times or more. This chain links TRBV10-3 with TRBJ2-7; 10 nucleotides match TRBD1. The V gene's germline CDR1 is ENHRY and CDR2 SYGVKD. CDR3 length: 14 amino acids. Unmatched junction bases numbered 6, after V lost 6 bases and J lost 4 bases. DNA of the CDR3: TGTGCCATCAGGGTTTCGGGACAGGGGTACGAGCAGTACTTC. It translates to CAIRVSGQGYEQYF.

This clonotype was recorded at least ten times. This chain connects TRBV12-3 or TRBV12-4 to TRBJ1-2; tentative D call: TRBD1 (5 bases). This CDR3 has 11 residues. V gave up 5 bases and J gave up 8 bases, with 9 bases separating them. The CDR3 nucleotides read TGTGCCAGCAGTGGGGGTGGGGGCTACACCTTC. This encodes CASSGGGGYTF.

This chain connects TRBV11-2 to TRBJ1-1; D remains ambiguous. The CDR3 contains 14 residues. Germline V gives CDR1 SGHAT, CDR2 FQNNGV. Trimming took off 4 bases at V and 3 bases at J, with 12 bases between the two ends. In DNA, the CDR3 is TGTGCCAGCAGCTCCCTTCAGAAATACACTGAAGCTTTCTTT. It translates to CASSSLQKYTEAFF.

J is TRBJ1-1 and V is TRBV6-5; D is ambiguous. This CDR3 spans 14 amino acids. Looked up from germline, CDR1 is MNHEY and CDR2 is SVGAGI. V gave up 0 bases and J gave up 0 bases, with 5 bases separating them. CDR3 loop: CASSYSAMNTEAFF. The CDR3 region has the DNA TGTGCCAGCAGTTACTCCGCTATGAACACTGAAGCTTTCTTT.

The CDR3 DNA is TGTGCCAGCAGACCGATAGGGGAGGGTTATAATTCACCCCTCCACTTT. It specifies CASRPIGEGYNSPLHF. The chain employs TRBV2 and TRBJ1-6, with D perhaps TRBD1 (5 bases). This CDR3 spans 16 amino acids. The germline V and J ends were trimmed by 6 bases and 4 bases, with 16 bases remaining between them. Germline V gene data show CDR1 as SNHLY and CDR2 as FYNNEI.

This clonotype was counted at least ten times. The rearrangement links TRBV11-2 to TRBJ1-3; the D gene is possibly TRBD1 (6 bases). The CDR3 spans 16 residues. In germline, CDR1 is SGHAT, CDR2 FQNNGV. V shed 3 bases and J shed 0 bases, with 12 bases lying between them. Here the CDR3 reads CASSFGEGDSGNTIYF. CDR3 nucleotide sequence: TGTGCCAGCAGCTTCGGTGAGGGGGACTCTGGAAACACCATATATTTT.

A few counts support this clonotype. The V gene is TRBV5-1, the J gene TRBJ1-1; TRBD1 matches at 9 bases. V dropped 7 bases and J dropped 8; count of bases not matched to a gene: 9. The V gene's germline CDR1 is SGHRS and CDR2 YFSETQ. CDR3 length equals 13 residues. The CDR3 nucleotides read TGCGCCAGCTACCGGGACAGGGCCAAGGAAGCTTTCTTT. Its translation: CASYRDRAKEAFF.

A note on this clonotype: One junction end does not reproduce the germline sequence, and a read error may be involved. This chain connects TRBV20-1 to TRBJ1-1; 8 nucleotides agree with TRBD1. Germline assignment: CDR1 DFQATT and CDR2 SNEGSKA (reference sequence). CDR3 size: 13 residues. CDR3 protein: CSARQTGGSEAFF. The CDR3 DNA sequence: TGCAGTGCTAGACAAACAGGGGGTTCTGAGGCTTTCTTT.

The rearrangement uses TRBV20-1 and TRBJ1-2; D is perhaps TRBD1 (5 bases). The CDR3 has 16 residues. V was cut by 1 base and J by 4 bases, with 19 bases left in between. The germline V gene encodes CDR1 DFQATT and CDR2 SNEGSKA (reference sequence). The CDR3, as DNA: TGCAGTGCTAGAGTCCCCAGGGCAGGGCCCTTCTATGGCTACACCTTC. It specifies CSARVPRAGPFYGYTF.

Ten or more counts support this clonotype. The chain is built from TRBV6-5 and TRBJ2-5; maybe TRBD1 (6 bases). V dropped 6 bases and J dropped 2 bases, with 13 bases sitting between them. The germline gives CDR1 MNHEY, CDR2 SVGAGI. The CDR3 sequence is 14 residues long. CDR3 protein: CASSEGQIQETQYF. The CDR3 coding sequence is TGTGCCAGCAGCGAAGGACAGATACAAGAGACCCAGTACTTC.

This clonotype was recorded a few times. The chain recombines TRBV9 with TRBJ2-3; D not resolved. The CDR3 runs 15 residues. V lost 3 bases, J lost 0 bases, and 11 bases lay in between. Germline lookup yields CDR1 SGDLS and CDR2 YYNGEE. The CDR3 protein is CASSGGPFSTDTQYF. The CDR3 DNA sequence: TGTGCCAGCAGCGGAGGACCGTTTAGCACAGATACGCAGTATTTT. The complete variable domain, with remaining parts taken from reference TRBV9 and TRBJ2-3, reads DSGVTQTPKHLITATGQRVTLRCSPRSGDLSVYWYQQSLDQGLQFLIQYYNGEERAKGNILERFSAQQFPDLHSELNLSSLELGDSALYFCASSGGPFSTDTQYFGPGTRLTVL.

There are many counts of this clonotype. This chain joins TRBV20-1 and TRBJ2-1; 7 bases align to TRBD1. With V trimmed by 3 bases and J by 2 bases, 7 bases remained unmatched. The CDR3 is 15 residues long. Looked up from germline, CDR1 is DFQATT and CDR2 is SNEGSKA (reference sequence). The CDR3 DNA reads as TGCAGTGCTAGGGACCGGACAGGTCCCTACAATGAGCAGTTCTTC. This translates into CSARDRTGPYNEQFF.

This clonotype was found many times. CDR3 residues: CASSPAVGYTEAFF. The CDR3 region has the DNA TGTGCCAGCTCACCGGCCGTGGGTTACACTGAAGCTTTCTTT. The rearrangement links TRBV18 to TRBJ1-1; unclear D gene. The CDR3 length is 14 residues. Germline V CDR1 and CDR2: KGHSH, LQKENI. V lost 3 bases and J lost 3, with 11 bases in between.

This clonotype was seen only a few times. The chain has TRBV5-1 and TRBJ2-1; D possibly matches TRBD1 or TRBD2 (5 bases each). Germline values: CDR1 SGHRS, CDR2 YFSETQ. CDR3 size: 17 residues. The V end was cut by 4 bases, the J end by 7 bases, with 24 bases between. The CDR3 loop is CASSALRVGVLMNEQFF. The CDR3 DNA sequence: TGCGCCAGCAGCGCACTTCGGGTGGGGGTATTGATGAATGAGCAGTTCTTC.

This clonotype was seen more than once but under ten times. CDR3 region: CASSLAELWDGYTF. Written as DNA, the CDR3 is TGCGCCAGCAGCTTGGCCGAGCTTTGGGATGGCTACACCTTC. The genes are TRBV5-1 and TRBJ1-2, with no clear D. The ends were cut back, 0 bases at V and 6 bases at J, with 12 bases in the middle. Germline loops: CDR1 SGHRS, CDR2 YFSETQ. The length of the CDR3 is 14 residues.